The rows below give T cell receptor beta chains drawn from one sample of a study of T-cell reconstitution after alpha-beta-depleted transplantation in children. TCRdb processed the PCR reads anew with MiXCR; each CDR3 protein has one entry. The sample lists more than 200,000 distinct CDR3 sequences; roughly 24% were seen once. The sequencing here drew on PBMCs, taken before TCRalphabeta/CD19-depleted stem cell transplant. The receptors were gathered from a girl aged 2 to 10 with Fanconi anemia, due to receive a stem cell transplant. The CDR3 runs from the conserved cysteine through the conserved F or W. D genes are given only for firm matches. The size field is filled for only some rows; it gives once, few, many or a size class.

>.|TRBJ2-7|.|TRBV4-2
TGTGCCAGCAGCCAAGAGGATATATCCCGGGACGTTTACGAGCAGTACTTC
CASSQEDISRDVYEQYF
>.|TRBJ2-3|many|TRBV7-6
TGTGCCAGCGCAAAGCAGTTTTTAGATACGCAGTATTTT
CASAKQFLDTQYF
>.|TRBJ1-1|few|TRBV15
TGTGCCACCAGCAGAGATGGGGGGAACACTGAAGCTTTCTTT
CATSRDGGNTEAFF
>.|TRBJ2-5|few|TRBV20-1
TGCAGTGCTATAGAGGGGAAACAAGAGACCCAGTACTTC
CSAIEGKQETQYF
>TRBD1|TRBJ2-7|many|TRBV4-1
TGCGCCAGCAGCCAAGAAGGGACAGGGGTTCTAAGCTACGAGCAGTACTTC
CASSQEGTGVLSYEQYF
>TRBD1|TRBJ2-1|many|TRBV29-1
TGCAGCGCCCGACAGGGGCAGTACAATGAGCAGTTCTTC
CSARQGQYNEQFF
>.|TRBJ2-7|few|TRBV7-2
TGTGCCAGCAGCTTTAGGATCGGCCTCAGGTCCTACGAGCAGTACTTC
CASSFRIGLRSYEQYF
>.|TRBJ1-5|few|TRBV20-1
TGCAGTGCTGATATTCGGGAGGATCAGCCCCAGCATTTT
CSADIREDQPQHF
>TRBD2|TRBJ2-1|.|TRBV20-1
TGCAGTGCTAGAGAAGCGGGAGGGCTATACAATGAGCAGTTCTTC
CSAREAGGLYNEQFF
>.|TRBJ1-1|.|TRBV20-1
TGCAGTGCTTGGACTAGCACTGAAGCTTTCTTT
CSAWTSTEAFF
>.|TRBJ2-7|many|TRBV12-3/TRBV12-4
TGTGCCAGCAGTCCGAGGGACTCCTACGAGCAGTACTTC
CASSPRDSYEQYF
>TRBD2|TRBJ2-7|.|TRBV7-2
TGTGCCAGCAGTTCTGGACTAGGGCCTTACGAGCAGTACTTC
CASSSGLGPYEQYF
>.|TRBJ2-7|.|TRBV20-1
TGCAGTGCTAGGTTGTTTGGTAGCTACGAGCAGTACTTC
CSARLFGSYEQYF
>TRBD1|TRBJ2-3|many|TRBV27
TGTGCCAGCAGTTGGGGACAGGGGGCAAGTCCAAAAAGCACAGATACGCAGTATTTT
CASSWGQGASPKSTDTQYF
>TRBD2|TRBJ2-3|many|TRBV30
TGTGCCTGGAGTGTACTCCACCCGGGACTAGGAGATACGCAGTATTTT
CAWSVLHPGLGDTQYF
>TRBD2|TRBJ2-7|.|TRBV5-1
TGCGCCAGCAGCCAGGGGACTAGCCGATCCTACGAGCAGTACTTC
CASSQGTSRSYEQYF
>.|TRBJ1-1|few|TRBV20-1
TGCAGTGCTAGTCCGATGAACACTGAAGCTTTCTTT
CSASPMNTEAFF
>.|TRBJ2-3|.|TRBV29-1
TGCAGCGTTGATGGGGTCGTGGGCAGGGGTTCAGATACGCAGTATTTT
CSVDGVVGRGSDTQYF
>.|TRBJ2-2|.|TRBV9
TGTGCCAGCAGCGTAGTTCCAGGGAACACCGGGGAGCTGTTTTTT
CASSVVPGNTGELFF
>TRBD2|TRBJ2-1|many|TRBV25-1
TGTGCCAGCAGTGCCCCCCCTTCTAGCGGGAAAGACAATGAGCAGTTCTTC
CASSAPPSSGKDNEQFF
>.|TRBJ1-3|once|TRBV29-1
TGCAGCGTTCGGGTAACGGGAAACACCATATATTTT
CSVRVTGNTIYF
>.|TRBJ2-3|once|TRBV28
TGTGCCAGCAGTTCCGCGGGGGATACGCAGTATTTT
CASSSAGDTQYF
>.|TRBJ2-7|many|TRBV12-3/TRBV12-4
TGTGCCAGCAGTTTATTAGAGGAGGGCTACGAGCAGTACTTC
CASSLLEEGYEQYF
>.|TRBJ2-3|few|TRBV29-1
TGCAGCGTCTCACTAGGGAGAGGGGATACGCAGTATTTT
CSVSLGRGDTQYF
>.|TRBJ2-3|many|TRBV12-3/TRBV12-4
TGTGCCAGCAGTTTGGTCCCCGAGAGGGGAGATACGCAGTATTTT
CASSLVPERGDTQYF
>TRBD1|TRBJ2-3|many|TRBV12-3/TRBV12-4
TGTGCCAGCAGTCCTACAGGGGGGCGAGGGACAGATACGCAGTATTTT
CASSPTGGRGTDTQYF
>.|TRBJ2-7|few|TRBV10-3
TGTGCCATCAAAAAGGATCTTCTCTACGAGCAGTACTTC
CAIKKDLLYEQYF
>.|TRBJ2-5|many|TRBV29-1
TGCAGCGTTGATTTGGGGGAGACCCAGTACTTC
CSVDLGETQYF
>TRBD2|TRBJ2-3|few|TRBV10-1
TGCGCCAGCAGTGTGGCGGCTAGCGGGAGGACTAGCACAGATACGCAGTATTTT
CASSVAASGRTSTDTQYF
>.|TRBJ2-7|many|TRBV10-3
TGTGCCATCAGTGGTGGCGGGGCTCAAGCCTACGAGCAGTACTTC
CAISGGGAQAYEQYF
>.|TRBJ2-5|few|TRBV5-1
TGCGCCAGCAGCCCCGGACTCGAACTCCAAGAGACCCAGTACTTC
CASSPGLELQETQYF
>.|TRBJ1-5|many|TRBV20-1
TGCAGTGCTACGAATGTTCAGGGACTACGACAGCCCCAGCATTTT
CSATNVQGLRQPQHF
>.|TRBJ2-1|many|TRBV29-1
TGCAGCTTCCGGGACTCCGAGCAGTTCTTC
CSFRDSEQFF
>.|TRBJ2-1|few|TRBV7-9
TGTGCCAGCAGCTTACGGGGGATAAGCGACAATGAGCAGTTCTTC
CASSLRGISDNEQFF
>.|TRBJ2-1|.|TRBV20-1
TGCAGTGCTCGAACTTATCAGGGGAGTGATATCAATGAGCAGTTCTTC
CSARTYQGSDINEQFF
>.|TRBJ1-1|many|TRBV12-3/TRBV12-4
TGTGCCAGCAGTTTAGGACAGACCACTGAAGCTTTCTTT
CASSLGQTTEAFF
>.|TRBJ2-1|.|TRBV29-1
TGCAGCGTCGATCAGGGCCCGGAGTTCTTC
CSVDQGPEFF
>TRBD2|TRBJ2-7|.|TRBV29-1
TGCAGCGTTGAGGAGGGACTAGCGGGAGGGCCTATGGACGAGCAGTACTTC
CSVEEGLAGGPMDEQYF
>TRBD1|TRBJ1-2|.|TRBV28
TGTGCCAGCAGTTTACCTGGGACAGGGACCCTCTATGGCTACACCTTC
CASSLPGTGTLYGYTF
>.|TRBJ2-3|.|TRBV6-2/TRBV6-3
TGTGCCAGCCAGAGGGGGGCCGCTTCGGCCGCTACGCAGTATTTT
CASQRGAASAATQYF
>TRBD2|TRBJ2-1|many|TRBV11-2
TGTGCCAGCAGCTTAGACTTTGGGACTAGCGCATTTACCTCCTACAATGAGCAGTTCTTC
CASSLDFGTSAFTSYNEQFF
>.|TRBJ2-7|many|TRBV20-1
TGCAGTGCTAGAGATTTGTCGAAAAACTACGAGCAGTACTTC
CSARDLSKNYEQYF
>.|TRBJ2-2|.|TRBV2
TGTGCCAGCTGCTGTGTGCGGGGGCGGGTCACCGGGGAGCTGTTTTTT
CASCCVRGRVTGELFF
>TRBD1|TRBJ2-3|few|TRBV7-6
TGTGCCAGCGGGGACAGGGTGTATAGCACAGATACGCAGTATTTT
CASGDRVYSTDTQYF
>TRBD2|TRBJ2-1|.|TRBV20-1
TGCAGAGTCCAGTTAGGGACTAGCGGGGGTGGGAATGAGCAGTTCTTC
CRVQLGTSGGGNEQFF
>.|TRBJ2-7|few|TRBV29-1
TGCAGCGTTGTAGCATTACAGGGATCCTACGAGCAGTACTTC
CSVVALQGSYEQYF
>TRBD1|TRBJ2-7|many|TRBV10-3
TGTGCCATCAGTGGGACAGGAGTAGAGCAGTACTTC
CAISGTGVEQYF
>TRBD2|TRBJ2-1|many|TRBV27
TGTGCCAGTAGACTAGCGGGAGGACTTTACAATGAGCAGTTCTTC
CASRLAGGLYNEQFF
>.|TRBJ1-1|few|TRBV20-1
TGCAGTGCAACGACTGGGAACACTGAAGCTTTCTTT
CSATTGNTEAFF
>.|TRBJ2-1|many|TRBV12-3/TRBV12-4
TGTGCCAGCAGTTTAGAGTCTGAGAACTACAATGAGCAGTTCTTC
CASSLESENYNEQFF
>TRBD1|TRBJ1-1|.|TRBV30
TGTGCCTGGAGTGACAGGGGGCAGGACACTGAAGCTTTCTTT
CAWSDRGQDTEAFF
>TRBD2|TRBJ2-1|many|TRBV24-1
TGTGCCACCAGTGACCTTAGCGGGACGTCCCACAATGAGCAGTTCTTC
CATSDLSGTSHNEQFF
>TRBD2|TRBJ2-3|many|TRBV20-1
TGCAGTGCTAGAGATCAGGGACTAGCGGGGTCTACGGATACGCAGTATTTT
CSARDQGLAGSTDTQYF
>.|TRBJ1-6|many|TRBV20-1
TGCAGTGCTAGCACTTTTTCCTCCAGGGCCCCAAATTCACCCCTCCACTTT
CSASTFSSRAPNSPLHF